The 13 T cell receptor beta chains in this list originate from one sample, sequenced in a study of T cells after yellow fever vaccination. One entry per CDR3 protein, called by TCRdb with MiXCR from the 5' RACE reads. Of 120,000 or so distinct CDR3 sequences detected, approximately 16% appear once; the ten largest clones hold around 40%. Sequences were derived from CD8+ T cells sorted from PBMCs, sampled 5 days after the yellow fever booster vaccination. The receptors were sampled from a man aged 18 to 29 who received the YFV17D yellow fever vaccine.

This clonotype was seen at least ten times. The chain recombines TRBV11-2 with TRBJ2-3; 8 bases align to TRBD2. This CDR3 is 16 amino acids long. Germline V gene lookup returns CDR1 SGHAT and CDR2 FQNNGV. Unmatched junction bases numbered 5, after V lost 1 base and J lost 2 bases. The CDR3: CASSLGAGENTDTQYF. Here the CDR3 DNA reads TGTGCCAGCAGCTTAGGAGCGGGGGAGAACACAGATACGCAGTATTTT.

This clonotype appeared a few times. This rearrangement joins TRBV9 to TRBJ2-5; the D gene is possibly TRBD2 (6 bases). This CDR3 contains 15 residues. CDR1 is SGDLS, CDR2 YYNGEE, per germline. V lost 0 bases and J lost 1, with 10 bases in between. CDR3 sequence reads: CASSVAGASQETQYF. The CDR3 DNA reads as TGTGCCAGCAGCGTAGCGGGAGCCTCCCAAGAGACCCAGTACTTC.

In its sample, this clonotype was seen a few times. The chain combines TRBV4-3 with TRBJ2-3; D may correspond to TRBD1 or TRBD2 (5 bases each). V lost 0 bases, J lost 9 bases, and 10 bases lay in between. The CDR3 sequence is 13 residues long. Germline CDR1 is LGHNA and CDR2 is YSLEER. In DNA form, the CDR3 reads TGCGCCAGCAGCCAAGAGGGGGACGGCACGCAGTATTTT. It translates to CASSQEGDGTQYF.

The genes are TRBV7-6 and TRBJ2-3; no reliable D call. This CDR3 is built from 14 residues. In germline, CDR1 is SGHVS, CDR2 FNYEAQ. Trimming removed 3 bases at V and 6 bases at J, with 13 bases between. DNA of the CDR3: TGTGCCAGCAGCTTGGAGACTCCCCGGGATACGCAGTATTTT. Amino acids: CASSLETPRDTQYF. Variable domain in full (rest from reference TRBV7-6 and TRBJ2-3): GAGVSQSPRYKVTKRGQDVALRCDPISGHVSLYWYRQALGQGPEFLTYFNYEAQQDKSGLPNDRFSAERPEGSISTLTIQRTEQRDSAMYRCASSLETPRDTQYFGPGTRLTVL.

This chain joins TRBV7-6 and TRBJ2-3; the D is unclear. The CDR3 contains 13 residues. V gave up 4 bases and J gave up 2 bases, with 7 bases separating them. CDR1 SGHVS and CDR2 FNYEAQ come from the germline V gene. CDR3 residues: CASSSALTDTQYF. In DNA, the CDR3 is TGTGCCAGCAGCTCGGCCCTCACAGATACGCAGTATTTT.

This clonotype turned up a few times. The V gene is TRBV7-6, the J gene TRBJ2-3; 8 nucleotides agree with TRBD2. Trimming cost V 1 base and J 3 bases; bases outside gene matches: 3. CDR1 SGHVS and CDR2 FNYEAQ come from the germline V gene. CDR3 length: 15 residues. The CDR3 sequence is CASSLEAGETDTQYF. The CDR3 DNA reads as TGTGCCAGCAGCTTAGAAGCGGGGGAGACAGATACGCAGTATTTT.

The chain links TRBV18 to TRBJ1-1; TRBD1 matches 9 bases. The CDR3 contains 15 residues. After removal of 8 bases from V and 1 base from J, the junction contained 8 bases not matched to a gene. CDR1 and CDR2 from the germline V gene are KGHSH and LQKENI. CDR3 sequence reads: CASTQGAFGNTEAFF. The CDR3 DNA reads TGTGCCAGCACACAGGGGGCTTTTGGGAACACTGAAGCTTTCTTT.

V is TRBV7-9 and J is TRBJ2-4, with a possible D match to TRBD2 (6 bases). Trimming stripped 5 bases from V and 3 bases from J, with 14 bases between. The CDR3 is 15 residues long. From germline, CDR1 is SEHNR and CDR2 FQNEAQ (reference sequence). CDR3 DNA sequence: TGTGCCAGCAGCCCGCCTAGCGTTGGCAAAAACATTCAGTACTTC. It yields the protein CASSPPSVGKNIQYF.

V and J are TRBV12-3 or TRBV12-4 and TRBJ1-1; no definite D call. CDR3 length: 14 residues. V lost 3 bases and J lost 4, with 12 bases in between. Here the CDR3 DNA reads TGTGCCAGCAGTTTCGAGGCGCTGGCCACTGAAGCTTTCTTT. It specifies CASSFEALATEAFF.

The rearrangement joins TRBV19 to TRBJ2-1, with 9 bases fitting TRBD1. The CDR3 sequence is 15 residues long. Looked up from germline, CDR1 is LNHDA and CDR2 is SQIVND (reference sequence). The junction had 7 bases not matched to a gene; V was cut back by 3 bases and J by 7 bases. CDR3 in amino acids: CASSIFGTGSNEQFF. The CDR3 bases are TGTGCCAGTAGTATTTTCGGGACAGGGTCGAATGAGCAGTTCTTC.

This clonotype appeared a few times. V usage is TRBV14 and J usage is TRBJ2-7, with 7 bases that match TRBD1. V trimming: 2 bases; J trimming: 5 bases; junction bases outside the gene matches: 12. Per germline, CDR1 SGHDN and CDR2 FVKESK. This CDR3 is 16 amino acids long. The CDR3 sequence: CASSQRSGTEQDEQYF. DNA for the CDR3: TGTGCCAGCAGCCAAAGATCAGGGACAGAACAAGACGAGCAGTACTTC. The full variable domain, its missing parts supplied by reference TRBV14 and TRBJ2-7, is EAGVTQFPSHSVIEKGQTVTLRCDPISGHDNLYWYRRVMGKEIKFLLHFVKESKQDESGMPNNRFLAERTGGTYSTLKVQPAELEDSGVYFCASSQRSGTEQDEQYFGPGTRLTVT.

CDR3 nucleotides: TGCGCCAGCAGCCAAGGGGGGGGGTTGGAAGAGACCCAGTACTTC. Protein: CASSQGGGLEETQYF. This sequence joins TRBV4-1 and TRBJ2-5; 7 positions agree with TRBD2. Germline V CDR1 and CDR2: MGHRA, YSYEKL. The trim removed 1 base at V and 3 bases at J, leaving 5 bases unmatched. The CDR3 runs 15 residues.

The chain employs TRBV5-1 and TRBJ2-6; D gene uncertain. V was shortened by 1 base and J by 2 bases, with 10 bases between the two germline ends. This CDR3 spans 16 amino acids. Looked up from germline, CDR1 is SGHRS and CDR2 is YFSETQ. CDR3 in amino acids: CASSLSHWAGANVLTF. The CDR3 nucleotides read TGCGCCAGCAGCTTGTCACATTGGGCTGGGGCCAACGTCCTGACTTTC.